The present T cell receptor (beta chain) was sequenced within a study of OX40 agonist ivuxolimab in advanced cancers. At the level of the whole study: The costimulatory receptor OX40 (CD134) was targeted by ivuxolimab, a fully human IgG2 agonistic monoclonal antibody. The point of sequencing TCRbeta in the periphery was to test whether ivuxolimab changed TCR sequence diversity and drove clonal T-cell expansion. Prior anti-PD-1, anti-PD-L1 or anti-CTLA-4 therapy was permitted, and approximately 42% of dose-escalation patients had received checkpoint inhibitors. The dose-escalation cohort was approximately 83% male with a mean age of roughly 60 years, ranging from roughly 20 to 80. The monotherapy dose-escalation portion (N of about 50 patients) of the phase I ivuxolimab trial is reported in the paper. Intravenous ivuxolimab was administered to patients every 2 weeks at six dose levels: 0.01, 0.1, 0.3, 1.5, 3 and 10 mg/kg. Of the roughly 51 dose-escalation patients, hepatocellular carcinoma was present in roughly 19, melanoma in roughly 15, renal cell carcinoma in 9 and head and neck cancer in 9. Partial responses occurred in three dose-escalation patients, of whom one had hepatocellular carcinoma and two had cutaneous melanoma.

Genomic DNA was extracted from sorted cells for sequencing of the TCRbeta CDR3 region. The immunoSEQ Assay was used to sequence the TCRbeta CDR3 regions. TCRdb provides this immuneACCESS table in a form limited to in-frame rearrangements. Some clones are lacking; in checked studies, under half of them reflect an unresolved V gene, and why the rest are absent is not known. The sample table shows some 60,000 clones, and around 93% are seen once. The ten largest clonotypes hold about 13% of the sample. Remarks on this clone: What antigen it recognizes has not been identified. Per-base qualities were not stored, and no clone one base away is much larger.

Patients with autoimmune disease history or receiving systemic immunosuppression were excluded from the trial. Peripheral blood for TCR sequencing was drawn from every dose cohort at baseline, at cycle 4 day 1 and at cycle 7 day 1. Samples came from an open-label, multicenter, first-in-human phase I dose-escalation trial of ivuxolimab. Adults with locally advanced or metastatic head and neck squamous cell, hepatocellular, melanoma or renal cell carcinoma were enrolled in the trial. CD4+ and CD8+ T cells were sorted separately from peripheral blood before TCR sequencing. Results the study describes overall, beyond this receptor: In partial responders in the 0.1-3.0 mg/kg groups, normalized peripheral clonal expansion was found to be among the lowest, especially among CD8+ T cells. Low levels of normalized T-cell clonal expansion were also shown by some nonresponding patients. After ivuxolimab, more expanded clones were found on average in CD8+ T cells than in CD4+ T cells. At doses from 0.1 to 3.0 mg/kg, clonal expansion was seen in both CD4+ and CD8+ blood T cells between baseline and week 6. The antigen specificity of the peripheral T cells that underwent clonal expansion was not determined.

The clonotype originates from an adult with an advanced solid tumor such as melanoma, head and neck, liver or kidney cancer. The sample here was CD4+ or CD8+ T cells sorted from blood, taken in a trial of the OX40 agonist ivuxolimab.

The DNA sequence is as follows: TGTGCCAGCAGCGTAGACGGGTACGAGCAGTACTTC. Its coded protein is CASSVDGYEQYF. The chain is assembled from TRBV9 and TRBJ2-7; the D gene assignment is ambiguous. A distance of 5 bases separates the germline ends of V and J, which lose 0 bases and 4 bases respectively. The CDR3 holds 12 amino acids from the cysteine to the phenylalanine. Of the read, only the CDR3 DNA is kept; its 36 bases are in frame from base 1. Via the germline V gene, CDR1 is SGDLS and CDR2 YYNGEE.